These 4 T cell receptor beta chains share one sample of origin, sequenced in a study of blood T cell repertoires in COVID-19. The assay was immunoSEQ multiplex PCR, and TCRdb's table has in-frame clones only and misses some. The sample has around 250,000 clones, about 84% seen once. Sequencing used peripheral blood. The source is an elderly woman with COVID-19, enrolled during active disease.

The V call is TRBV28, the J call TRBJ1-2; tentative D call: TRBD1 (5 bases). V was shortened by 6 bases and J by 6 bases, with 14 bases between the two germline ends. The CDR3 loop spans 13 amino acids. Per the germline V gene, CDR1 is MDHEN and CDR2 is SYDVKM. CDR3 residues: CASSGGALNGYTF. DNA for the CDR3: TGTGCCAGCAGCGGAGGGGCCCTAAATGGCTACACCTTC.

The chain couples TRBV27 to TRBJ2-5, with a possible D match to TRBD2 (5 bases). Germline V gene lookup returns CDR1 MNHEY and CDR2 SMNVEV (reference sequence). This CDR3 is 16 amino acids long. V was trimmed by 5 bases and J by 0 bases, leaving 16 bases between them. CDR3 DNA: TGTGCCAGCAGTACCGGGCGGGTGACGTACCAAGAGACCCAGTACTTC. It yields the protein CASSTGRVTYQETQYF.

Here the CDR3 reads CASRATGTVNTEAFF. In DNA form, the CDR3 reads TGTGCCAGCAGGGCCACAGGGACGGTGAACACTGAAGCTTTCTTT. The chain couples TRBV6-6 to TRBJ1-1; the D gene is possibly TRBD1 (6 bases). CDR3 length: 15 amino acids. CDR1 is MNHNY, CDR2 SVGAGI, per germline (reference sequence). V was shortened by 6 bases and J by 0 bases, with 14 bases between the two germline ends.

Written as DNA, the CDR3 is TGTGCCAGCAGCTCGGGACAGGGGCGAAACTCCTACGAGCAGTACTTC. Protein sequence: CASSSGQGRNSYEQYF. The V gene is TRBV7-9, the J gene TRBJ2-7, with 10 bases fitting TRBD1. Losses at the gene ends were 4 bases for V and 0 bases for J; bases not matched to a gene: 6. Germline CDR1 is SEHNR and CDR2 is FQNEAQ (reference sequence). The CDR3 length is 16 residues.